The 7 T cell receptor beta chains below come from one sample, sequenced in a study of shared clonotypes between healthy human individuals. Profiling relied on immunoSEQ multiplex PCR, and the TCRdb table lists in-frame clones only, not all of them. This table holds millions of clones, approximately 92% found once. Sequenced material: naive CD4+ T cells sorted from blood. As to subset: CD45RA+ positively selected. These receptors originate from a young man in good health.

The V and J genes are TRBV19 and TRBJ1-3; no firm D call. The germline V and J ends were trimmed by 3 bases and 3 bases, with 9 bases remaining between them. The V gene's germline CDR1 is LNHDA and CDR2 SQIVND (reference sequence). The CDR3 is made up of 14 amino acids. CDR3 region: CASSIVGGGNTIYF. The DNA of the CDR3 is TGTGCCAGTAGTATCGTAGGCGGTGGAAACACCATATATTTT. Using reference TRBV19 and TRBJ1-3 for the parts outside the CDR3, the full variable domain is DGGITQSPKYLFRKEGQNVTLSCEQNLNHDAMYWYRQDPGQGLRLIYYSQIVNDFQKGDIAEGYSVSREKKESFPLTVTSAQKNPTAFYLCASSIVGGGNTIYFGEGSWLTVV.

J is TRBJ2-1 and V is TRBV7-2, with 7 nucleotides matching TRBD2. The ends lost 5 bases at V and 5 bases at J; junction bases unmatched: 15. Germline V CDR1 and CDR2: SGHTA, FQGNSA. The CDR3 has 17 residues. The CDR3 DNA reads TGTGCCAGCAGCGCCTTCCCTGGGGGGGGTGGAGACAATGAGCAGTTCTTC. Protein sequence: CASSAFPGGGGDNEQFF.

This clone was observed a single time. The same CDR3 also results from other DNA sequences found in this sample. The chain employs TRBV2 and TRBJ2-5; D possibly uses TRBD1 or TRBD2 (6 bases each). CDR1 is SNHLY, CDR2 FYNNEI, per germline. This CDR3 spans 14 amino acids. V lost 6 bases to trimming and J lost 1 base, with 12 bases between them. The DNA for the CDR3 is TGTGCCAGCAGAGGGGGACTCCTCCAAGAGACCCAGTACTTC. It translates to CASRGGLLQETQYF.

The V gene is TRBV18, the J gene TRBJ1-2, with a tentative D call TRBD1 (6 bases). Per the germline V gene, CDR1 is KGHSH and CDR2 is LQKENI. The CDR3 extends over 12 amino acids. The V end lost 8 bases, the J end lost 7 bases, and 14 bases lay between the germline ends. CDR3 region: CASPSGQFGYTF. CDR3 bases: TGTGCCAGCCCGTCAGGACAGTTTGGCTACACCTTC.

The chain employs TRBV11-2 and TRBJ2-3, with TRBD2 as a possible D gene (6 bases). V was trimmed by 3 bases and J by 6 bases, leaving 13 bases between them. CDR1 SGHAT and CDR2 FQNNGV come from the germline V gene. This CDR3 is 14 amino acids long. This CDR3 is CASSFTPSGDTQYF. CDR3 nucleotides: TGTGCCAGCAGCTTTACTCCCAGCGGGGATACGCAGTATTTT.

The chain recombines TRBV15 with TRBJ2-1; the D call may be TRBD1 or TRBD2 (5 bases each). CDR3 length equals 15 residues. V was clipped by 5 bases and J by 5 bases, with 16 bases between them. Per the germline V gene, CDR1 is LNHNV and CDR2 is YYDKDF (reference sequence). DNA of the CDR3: TGTGCCACCAGCTTGGACCCGGGGCCCAACAATGAGCAGTTCTTC. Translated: CATSLDPGPNNEQFF.

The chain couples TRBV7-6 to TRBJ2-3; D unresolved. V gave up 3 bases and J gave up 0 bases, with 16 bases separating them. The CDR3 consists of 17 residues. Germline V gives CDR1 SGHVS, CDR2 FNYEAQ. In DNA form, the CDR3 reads TGTGCCAGCAGCTTCCGGACGGTTAGTTCTAGCACAGATACGCAGTATTTT. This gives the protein CASSFRTVSSSTDTQYF.